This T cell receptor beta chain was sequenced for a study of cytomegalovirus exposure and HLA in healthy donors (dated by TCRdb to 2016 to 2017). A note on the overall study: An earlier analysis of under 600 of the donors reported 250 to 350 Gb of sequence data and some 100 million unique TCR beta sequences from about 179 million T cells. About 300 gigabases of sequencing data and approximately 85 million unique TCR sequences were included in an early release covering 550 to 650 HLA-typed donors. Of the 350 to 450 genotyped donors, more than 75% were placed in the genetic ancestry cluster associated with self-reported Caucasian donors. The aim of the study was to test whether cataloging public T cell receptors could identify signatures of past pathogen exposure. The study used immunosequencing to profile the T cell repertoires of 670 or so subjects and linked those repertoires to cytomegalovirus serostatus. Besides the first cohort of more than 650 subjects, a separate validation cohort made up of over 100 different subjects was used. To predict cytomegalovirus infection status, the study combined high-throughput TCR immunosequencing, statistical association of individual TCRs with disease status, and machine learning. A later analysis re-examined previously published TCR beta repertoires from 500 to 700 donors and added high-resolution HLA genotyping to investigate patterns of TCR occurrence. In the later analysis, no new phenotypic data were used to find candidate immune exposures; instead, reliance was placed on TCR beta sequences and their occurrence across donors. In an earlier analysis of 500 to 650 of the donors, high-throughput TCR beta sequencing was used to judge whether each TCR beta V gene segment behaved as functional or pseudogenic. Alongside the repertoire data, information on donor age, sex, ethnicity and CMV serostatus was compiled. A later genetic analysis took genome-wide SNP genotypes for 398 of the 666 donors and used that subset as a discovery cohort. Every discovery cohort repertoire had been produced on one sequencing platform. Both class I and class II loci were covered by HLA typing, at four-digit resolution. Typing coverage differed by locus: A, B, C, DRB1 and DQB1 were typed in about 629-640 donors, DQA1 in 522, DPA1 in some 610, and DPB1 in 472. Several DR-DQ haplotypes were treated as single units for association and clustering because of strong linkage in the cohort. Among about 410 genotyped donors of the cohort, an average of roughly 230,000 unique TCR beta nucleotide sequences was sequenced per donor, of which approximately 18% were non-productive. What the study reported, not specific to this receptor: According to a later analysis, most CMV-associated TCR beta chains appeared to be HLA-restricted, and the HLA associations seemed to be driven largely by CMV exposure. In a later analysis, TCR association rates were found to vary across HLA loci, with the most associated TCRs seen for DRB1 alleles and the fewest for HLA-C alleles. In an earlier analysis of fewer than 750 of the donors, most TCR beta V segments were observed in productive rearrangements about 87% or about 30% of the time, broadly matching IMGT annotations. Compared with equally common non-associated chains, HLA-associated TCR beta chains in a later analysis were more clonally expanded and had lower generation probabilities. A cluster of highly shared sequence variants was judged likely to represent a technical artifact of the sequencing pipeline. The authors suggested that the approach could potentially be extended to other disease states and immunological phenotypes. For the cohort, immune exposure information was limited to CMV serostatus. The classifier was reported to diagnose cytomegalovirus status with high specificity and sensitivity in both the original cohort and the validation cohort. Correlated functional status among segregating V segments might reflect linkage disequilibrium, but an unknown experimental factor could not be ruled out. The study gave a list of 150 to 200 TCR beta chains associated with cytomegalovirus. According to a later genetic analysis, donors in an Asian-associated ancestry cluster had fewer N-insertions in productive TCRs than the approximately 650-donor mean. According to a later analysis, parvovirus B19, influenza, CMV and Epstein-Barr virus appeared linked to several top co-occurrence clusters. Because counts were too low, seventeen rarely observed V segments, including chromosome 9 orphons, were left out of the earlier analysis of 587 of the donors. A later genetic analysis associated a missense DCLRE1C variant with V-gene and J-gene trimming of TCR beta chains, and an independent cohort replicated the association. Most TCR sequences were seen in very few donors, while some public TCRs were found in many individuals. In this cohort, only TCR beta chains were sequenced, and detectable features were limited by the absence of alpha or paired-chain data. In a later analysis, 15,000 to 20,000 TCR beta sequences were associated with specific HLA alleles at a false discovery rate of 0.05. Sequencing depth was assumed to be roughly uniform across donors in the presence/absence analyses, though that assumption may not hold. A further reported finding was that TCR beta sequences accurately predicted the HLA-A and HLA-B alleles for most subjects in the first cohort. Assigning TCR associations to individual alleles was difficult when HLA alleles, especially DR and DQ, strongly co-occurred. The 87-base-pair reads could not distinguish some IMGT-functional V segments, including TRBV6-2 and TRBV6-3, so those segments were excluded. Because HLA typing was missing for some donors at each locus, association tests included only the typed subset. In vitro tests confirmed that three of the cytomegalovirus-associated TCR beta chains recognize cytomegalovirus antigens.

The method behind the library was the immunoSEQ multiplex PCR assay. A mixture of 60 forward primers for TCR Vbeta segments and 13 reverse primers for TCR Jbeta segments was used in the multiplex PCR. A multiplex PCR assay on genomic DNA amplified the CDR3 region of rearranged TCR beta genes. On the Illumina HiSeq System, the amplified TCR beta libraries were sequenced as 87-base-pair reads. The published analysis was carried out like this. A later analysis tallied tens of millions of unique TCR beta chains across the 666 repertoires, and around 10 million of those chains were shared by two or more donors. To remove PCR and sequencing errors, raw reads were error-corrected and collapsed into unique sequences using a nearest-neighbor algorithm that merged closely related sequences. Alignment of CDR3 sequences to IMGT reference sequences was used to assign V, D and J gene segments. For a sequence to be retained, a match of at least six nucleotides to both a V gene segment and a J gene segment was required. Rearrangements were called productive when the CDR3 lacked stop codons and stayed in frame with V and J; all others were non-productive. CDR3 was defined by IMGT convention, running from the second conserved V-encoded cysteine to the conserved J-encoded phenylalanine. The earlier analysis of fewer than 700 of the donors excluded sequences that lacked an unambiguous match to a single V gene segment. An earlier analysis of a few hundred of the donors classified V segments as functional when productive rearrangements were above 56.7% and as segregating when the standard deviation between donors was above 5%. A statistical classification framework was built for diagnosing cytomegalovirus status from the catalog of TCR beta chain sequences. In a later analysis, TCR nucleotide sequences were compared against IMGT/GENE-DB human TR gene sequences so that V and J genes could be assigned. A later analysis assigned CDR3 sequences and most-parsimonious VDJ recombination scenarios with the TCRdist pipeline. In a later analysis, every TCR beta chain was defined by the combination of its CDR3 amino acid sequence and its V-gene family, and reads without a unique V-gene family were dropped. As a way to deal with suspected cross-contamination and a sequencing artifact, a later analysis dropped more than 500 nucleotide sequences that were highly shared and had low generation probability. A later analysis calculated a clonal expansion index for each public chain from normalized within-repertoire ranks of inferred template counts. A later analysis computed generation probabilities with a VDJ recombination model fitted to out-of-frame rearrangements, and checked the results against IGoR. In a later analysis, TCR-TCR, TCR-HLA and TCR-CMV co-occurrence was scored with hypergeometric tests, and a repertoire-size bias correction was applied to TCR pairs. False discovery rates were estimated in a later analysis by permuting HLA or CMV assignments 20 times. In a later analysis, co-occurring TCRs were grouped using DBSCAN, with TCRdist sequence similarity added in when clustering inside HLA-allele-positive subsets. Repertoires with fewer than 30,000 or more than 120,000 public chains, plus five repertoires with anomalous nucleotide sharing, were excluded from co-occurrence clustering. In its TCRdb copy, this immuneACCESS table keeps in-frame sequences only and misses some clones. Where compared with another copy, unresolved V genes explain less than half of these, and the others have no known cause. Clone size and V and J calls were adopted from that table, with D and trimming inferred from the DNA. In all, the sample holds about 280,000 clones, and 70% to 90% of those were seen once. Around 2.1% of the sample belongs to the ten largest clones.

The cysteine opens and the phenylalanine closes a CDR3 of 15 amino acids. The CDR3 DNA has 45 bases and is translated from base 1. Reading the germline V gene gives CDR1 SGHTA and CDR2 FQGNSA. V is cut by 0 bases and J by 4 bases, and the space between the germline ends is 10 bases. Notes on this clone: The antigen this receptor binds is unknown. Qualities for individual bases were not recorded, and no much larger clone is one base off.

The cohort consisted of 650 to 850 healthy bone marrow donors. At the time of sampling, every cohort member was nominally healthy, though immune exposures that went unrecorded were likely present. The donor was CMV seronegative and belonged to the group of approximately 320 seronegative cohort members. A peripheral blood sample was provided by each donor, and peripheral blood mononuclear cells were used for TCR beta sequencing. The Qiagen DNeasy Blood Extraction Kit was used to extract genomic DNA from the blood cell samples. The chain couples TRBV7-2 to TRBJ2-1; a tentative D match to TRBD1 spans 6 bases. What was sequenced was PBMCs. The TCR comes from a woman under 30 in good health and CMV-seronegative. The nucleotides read TGTGCCAGCAGCTTAGCGGGACACCTATACAATGAGCAGTTCTTC. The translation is CASSLAGHLYNEQFF. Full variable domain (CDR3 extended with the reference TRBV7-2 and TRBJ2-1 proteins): GAGVSQSPSNKVTEKGKDVELRCDPISGHTALYWYRQSLGQGLEFLIYFQGNSAPDKSGLPSDRFSAERTGGSVSTLTIQRTQQEDSAVYLCASSLAGHLYNEQFFGPGTRLTVL.